These T cell receptor beta chains were read from a single sample in a study of blood T cell repertoires in COVID-19. Only in-frame clones appear in the TCRdb table, and some are missing; sequencing was by immunoSEQ multiplex PCR. The table lists approximately 400,000 clones, approximately 88% of them singletons. Sequencing was done on a sample of peripheral blood. The receptors come from a man aged 40-55 years with acute or convalescent COVID-19. The CDR3 runs from the conserved cysteine through the conserved F or W. A D gene is named only where the DNA matches it firmly. Rows may omit the clone size; those that give it use once, few, many or a size class.

-	TRBJ1-2	-	TRBV7-6	TGTGCCAGCAGCTTATTGTGGGGCTCTAACTATGGCTACACCTTC	CASSLLWGSNYGYTF
TRBD1	TRBJ1-4	-	TRBV7-2	TGTGCCAGCAGCTCAGGACAGGGCCGAGAAAAACTGTTTTTT	CASSSGQGREKLFF
-	TRBJ1-2	-	TRBV6-2/TRBV6-3	TGTGCCAGCAGTTACTCCGACAGTCCTTATGGCTACACCTTC	CASSYSDSPYGYTF
-	TRBJ1-4	-	TRBV4-1	TGCGCCAGCAGCCCGCACCGATCCACAGGGAGGGGTGAAAAACTGTTTTTT	CASSPHRSTGRGEKLFF
-	TRBJ1-1	few	TRBV5-5	TGTGCCAGCAGTCGGGGGTTTGGCACTGAAGCTTTCTTT	CASSRGFGTEAFF
TRBD2	TRBJ2-1	-	TRBV3-1/TRBV3-2	TGTGCCAGCAGCCAAGATAGGGCTAGCGGGATCGGGAATGAGCAGTTCTTC	CASSQDRASGIGNEQFF
-	TRBJ1-2	-	TRBV6-5	TGTGCCAGCAGTTACTCCAACGGTCGGTATGGCTACACCTTC	CASSYSNGRYGYTF
-	TRBJ1-1	-	TRBV11-2	TGTGCCAGCAGCTTAGATCTGGCAGGAAAAGCTTTCTTT	CASSLDLAGKAFF
-	TRBJ2-6	-	TRBV19	TGTGCCAGTAGTCGAGACTCTGGGGCCAACGTCCTGACTTTC	CASSRDSGANVLTF
-	TRBJ1-1	-	TRBV27	TGTGCCAGCAGGATAGCGGGGGGCTCCACTGAAGCTTTCTTT	CASRIAGGSTEAFF
-	TRBJ1-2	-	TRBV29-1	TGCAGCGTTGAAGATACAAGTTATGGCTACACCTTC	CSVEDTSYGYTF
-	TRBJ1-5	-	TRBV7-9	TGTGCCAGCAGCTTAGCGGGGGGGGCTCGGCAGCCCCAGCATTTT	CASSLAGGARQPQHF
-	TRBJ1-1	-	TRBV15	TGTGCCACCAGCAGAGATGGACAGAGTTTGGCTTTCTTT	CATSRDGQSLAFF
-	TRBJ1-5	-	TRBV2	TGTGCCAGCAGTGAAAGGGAGGTTGAGCAGCCCCAGCATTTT	CASSEREVEQPQHF
TRBD1	TRBJ1-1	-	TRBV28	TGTGCCAGCAGCCAACGATGGGACAGGGGCTTGAACACTGAAGCTTTCTTT	CASSQRWDRGLNTEAFF